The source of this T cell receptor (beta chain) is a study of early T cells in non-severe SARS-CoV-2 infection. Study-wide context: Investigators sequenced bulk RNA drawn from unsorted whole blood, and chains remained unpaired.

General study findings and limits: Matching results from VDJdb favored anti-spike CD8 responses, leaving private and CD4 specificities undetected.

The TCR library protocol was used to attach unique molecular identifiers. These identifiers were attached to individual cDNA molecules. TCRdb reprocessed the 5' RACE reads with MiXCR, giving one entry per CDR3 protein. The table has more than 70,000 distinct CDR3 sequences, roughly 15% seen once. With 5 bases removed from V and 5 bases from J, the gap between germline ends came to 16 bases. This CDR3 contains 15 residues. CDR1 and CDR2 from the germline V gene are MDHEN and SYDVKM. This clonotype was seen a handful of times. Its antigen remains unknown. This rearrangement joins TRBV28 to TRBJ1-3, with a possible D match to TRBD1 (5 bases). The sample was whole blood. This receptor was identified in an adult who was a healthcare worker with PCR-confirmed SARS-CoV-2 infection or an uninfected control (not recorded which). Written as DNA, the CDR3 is TGTGCCAGCAGTCCCCCCCAGGGAGGCAGAAACACCATATATTTT. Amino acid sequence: CASSPPQGGRNTIYF.